The next 2 T cell receptor beta chains were all read from a single sample in a study of T-cell reconstitution after alpha-beta-depleted transplantation in children. Preparation of the TCRbeta library used unique molecular identifiers. TCRdb redid the calling of the PCR reads with MiXCR, one entry per CDR3 protein. Among 280,000 or so distinct CDR3 sequences listed, 9.5% to 13% were seen once. Sample: peripheral blood, taken 180 days after TCRalphabeta/CD19-depleted stem cell transplant. These receptors all come from a male patient aged 2-15 years who had a stem cell transplant for chronic granulomatous disease, so the T cells may come from the graft donor.

The table lists this clonotype with many counts. The chain is built from TRBV15 and TRBJ1-2; D gene unclear. V was cut by 3 bases and J by 6 bases, with 17 bases left in between. Germline-derived CDR1 and CDR2 are LNHNV and YYDKDF (reference sequence). The CDR3 sequence is 15 residues long. Here the CDR3 DNA reads TGTGCCACCAGCAGTGCTCAGGCTTATCGTAATGGCTACACCTTC. This encodes CATSSAQAYRNGYTF.

This clonotype was seen ten or more times. V usage is TRBV5-1 and J usage is TRBJ1-2, with D unclear. The CDR3 is 14 amino acids. Germline assignment: CDR1 SGHRS and CDR2 YFSETQ. V gave up 8 bases and J gave up 1 base, with 15 bases separating them. CDR3 DNA sequence: TGCGCCAGTGCCCCGGGCGCCCTTAACTATGGCTACACCTTC. As protein: CASAPGALNYGYTF.